The 21 T cell receptor beta chains in this list originate from one sample, sequenced in a study of T cells after yellow fever vaccination. From the 5' RACE reads, TCRdb called clonotypes with MiXCR, one entry per CDR3 protein. The table shows approximately 450,000 distinct CDR3 sequences, with around 20% occurring only once. The material was PBMCs, obtained before the yellow fever booster vaccination. The origin of the receptors is a young man who received the YFV17D yellow fever vaccine.

Only a few counts were recorded for this clonotype. This chain uses TRBV4-1 with TRBJ2-7; D is uncertain. The V gene's germline CDR1 is MGHRA and CDR2 YSYEKL. Trimming removed 4 bases at V and 0 bases at J, with 13 bases between. The CDR3 covers 15 residues. This chain's CDR3 is CASSPTRTSSYEQYV. CDR3 bases: TGCGCCAGCAGCCCGACAAGGACCAGCTCCTACGAGCAGTACGTC.

This clonotype was counted at least ten times. The V and J genes are TRBV20-1 and TRBJ2-1; D gene ambiguous. Germline V gene lookup returns CDR1 DFQATT and CDR2 SNEGSKA (reference sequence). CDR3 length: 13 residues. The V gene lost 4 bases and the J gene lost 5 bases, with 12 bases spanning the gap. The CDR3 loop reads CSANPYVNNEQFF. In nucleotides, the CDR3 is TGCAGTGCTAACCCCTACGTAAACAATGAGCAGTTCTTC.

This clonotype occurred a few times. The V call is TRBV6-5, the J call TRBJ2-3, with D possibly matching TRBD2 (5 bases). The germline CDR1 and CDR2 sequences are MNHEY and SVGAGI. The CDR3 loop spans 13 amino acids. The V end was cut by 8 bases, the J end by 3 bases, with 12 bases between. This CDR3 reads CASAPPGTDTQYF. The DNA of the CDR3 is TGTGCCAGCGCTCCCCCGGGAACAGATACGCAGTATTTT.

The rearrangement links TRBV12-3 or TRBV12-4 to TRBJ2-4; tentatively, D is TRBD1 or TRBD2 (5 bases each). V was cut by 5 bases and J by 1 base, with 12 bases left in between. This CDR3 spans 15 amino acids. The CDR3, as DNA: TGTGCCAGCAGTCTTGGGGGTGATGCCAAAAACATTCAGTACTTC. It encodes CASSLGGDAKNIQYF.

This clonotype has just a few counts. The chain couples TRBV21-1 to TRBJ2-7; the D segment call TRBD2 is taken from the table without a DNA check. TRBV21-1 counts as a pseudogene. The CDR3 runs 15 residues. The CDR3 sequence: CASSKDEARGYEQYV. The CDR3 DNA follows: TGTGCCAGCAGCAAAGATGAGGCCCGAGGATACGAGCAGTACGTC.

This clonotype was observed a handful of times. The chain recombines TRBV29-1 with TRBJ2-3; D not resolved. The CDR3 has 13 residues. Germline CDR1 is SQVTM and CDR2 is ANQGSEA. The V and J ends lost 3 bases and 5 bases respectively, with 12 bases between them. CDR3 sequence (DNA): TGCAGCGTTGATAAGGGCGTACTAGATACGCAGTATTTT. Its translation: CSVDKGVLDTQYF.

This chain links TRBV28 with TRBJ1-2; a possible D gene is TRBD1 (5 bases). With 10 bases removed from V and 8 bases from J, the gap between germline ends came to 23 bases. Germline loops: CDR1 MDHEN, CDR2 SYDVKM. This CDR3 spans 14 amino acids. The CDR3 spells CAITGGPARSGYTF. The CDR3 DNA reads as TGTGCCATCACGGGGGGACCCGCGCGGAGCGGCTACACCTTC.

This clonotype was recorded at least ten times. This rearrangement joins TRBV4-3 to TRBJ2-7; possibly TRBD1 or TRBD2 for D (7 bases each). This CDR3 has 16 amino acids. Trimming stripped 3 bases from V and 4 bases from J, with 19 bases between. Germline V gene data show CDR1 as LGHNA and CDR2 as YSLEER. The CDR3 sequence: CASSQTDREGFYEQYF. CDR3 DNA: TGCGCCAGCAGCCAGACAGACAGGGAGGGATTTTACGAGCAGTACTTC.

This sequence joins TRBV20-1 and TRBJ1-6; 7 nucleotides line up with TRBD1. V lost 0 bases, J lost 7 bases, and 9 bases stayed unmatched. Germline lookup yields CDR1 DFQATT and CDR2 SNEGSKA (reference sequence). CDR3 length: 16 amino acids. CDR3 bases: TGCAGTGCTAGAGATTTTGGGACAGCTATGAATTCACCCCTCCACTTT. This gives the protein CSARDFGTAMNSPLHF.

This chain joins TRBV18 and TRBJ1-5, with 7 bases matching TRBD1. V lost 5 bases, J lost 5 bases, and 3 bases stayed unmatched. The germline CDR1 and CDR2 sequences are KGHSH and LQKENI. This CDR3 spans 13 amino acids. The CDR3 region has the DNA TGTGCCAGCTCAGGGACAGATTATCAGCCCCAGCATTTT. This sequence encodes CASSGTDYQPQHF. The complete variable domain, with remaining parts taken from reference TRBV18 and TRBJ1-5, reads NAGVMQNPRHLVRRRGQEARLRCSPMKGHSHVYWYRQLPEEGLKFMVYLQKENIIDESGMPKERFSAEFPKEGPSILRIQQVVRGDSAAYFCASSGTDYQPQHFGDGTRLSIL.

This clonotype was counted at least ten times. The chain joins TRBV4-3 to TRBJ2-3, with TRBD2 matching 13 bases. Germline V gene data show CDR1 as LGHNA and CDR2 as YSLEER. With 4 bases clipped from V and 0 bases from J, the junction kept 7 bases outside the gene matches. This CDR3 contains 18 residues. CDR3 coding DNA: TGCGCCAGCAGCCGAGGGACTAGCGGGGTACTTAGCACAGATACGCAGTATTTT. Translating it yields CASSRGTSGVLSTDTQYF.

The rearrangement links TRBV6-5 to TRBJ2-1; tentatively, D is TRBD2 (5 bases). Germline V gene sequence: CDR1 MNHEY, CDR2 SVGAGI. The CDR3 extends over 15 amino acids. V gave up 7 bases and J gave up 2 bases, with 15 bases separating them. For the CDR3, the DNA is TGTGCCAGCACCCCAGGCGGGCTGACCTACAATGAGCAGTTCTTC. Its protein product is CASTPGGLTYNEQFF.

In this sample, this clonotype turned up many times. This chain uses TRBV9 with TRBJ2-1; D possibly uses TRBD1 or TRBD2 (5 bases each). CDR1 is SGDLS and CDR2 is YYNGEE in the germline V gene. This CDR3 comprises 14 residues. V was pared by 4 bases and J by 9 bases, with 17 bases between. CDR3 loop: CASSPPGRRGEQFF. CDR3 in DNA: TGTGCCAGCAGCCCCCCGGGGAGAAGGGGTGAGCAGTTCTTC.

The table lists this clonotype with many counts. This chain links TRBV12-3 or TRBV12-4 with TRBJ1-5; D perhaps matches TRBD1 (5 bases). The CDR3 loop spans 11 amino acids. V lost 2 bases and J lost 9, with 5 bases in between. The DNA of the CDR3 is TGTGCCAGCAGTTTAAGGGGGCCCCAGCATTTT. Translation: CASSLRGPQHF.

In this sample, this clonotype turned up a few times. This sequence joins TRBV7-6 and TRBJ2-3, with 13 nucleotides matching TRBD2. This CDR3 has 19 amino acids. With V trimmed by 5 bases and J by 0 bases, 11 bases remained unmatched. Germline-derived CDR1 and CDR2 are SGHVS and FNYEAQ. The CDR3 DNA is TGTGCCAGCAGCAGAACTAGCGGGGGGGAATCTTCTAGCACAGATACGCAGTATTTT. It yields the protein CASSRTSGGESSSTDTQYF.

The rearrangement uses TRBV27 and TRBJ1-5, with D maybe TRBD1 (5 bases). Trimming pared 2 bases from V and 7 bases from J, leaving 15 bases between. This CDR3 region has 15 residues. Germline V gene lookup returns CDR1 MNHEY and CDR2 SMNVEV (reference sequence). CDR3 nucleotide sequence: TGTGCCAGCAGTTTAAGGCCGACAGCAAACCAGCCCCAGCATTTT. As protein: CASSLRPTANQPQHF.

The sample holds many counts of this clonotype. The chain uses TRBV7-2 and TRBJ1-1; the match to TRBD1 covers 7 bases. CDR1 is SGHTA, CDR2 FQGNSA, per germline. CDR3 length: 14 residues. V dropped 3 bases and J dropped 0; count of bases not matched to a gene: 1. The CDR3 DNA sequence: TGTGCCAGCAGCTTGGGACAGATGAACACTGAAGCTTTCTTT. This translates into CASSLGQMNTEAFF.

This clonotype has just one count. This chain connects TRBV6-1 to TRBJ2-3; 10 bases map to TRBD2. J gave up 4 bases and V 6 bases, and 4 bases lay outside the gene matches. The CDR3 is made up of 14 amino acids. Germline lookup yields CDR1 MNHNS and CDR2 SASEGT. CDR3 region: CASSPAGGSDTQYF. For the CDR3, the DNA is TGTGCCAGCAGCCCAGCGGGGGGGTCAGATACGCAGTATTTT.

This clonotype was recorded many times. This chain joins TRBV7-6 and TRBJ2-2, with D tentatively TRBD1 or TRBD2 (5 bases each). Between the trimmed V and J ends, which lost 1 base and 4 bases, there was a span of 10 bases. Looked up from germline, CDR1 is SGHVS and CDR2 is FNYEAQ. The length of the CDR3 is 15 residues. The DNA for the CDR3 is TGTGCCAGCAGCTTAGTGAGGGGCGTCACCGGGGAGCTGTTTTTT. This sequence encodes CASSLVRGVTGELFF.

A few counts support this clonotype. The chain recombines TRBV10-1 with TRBJ2-3, with TRBD1 identical over 7 bases. The CDR3 contains 15 residues. CDR1 and CDR2 from the germline V gene are WNHNN and SYGVQD (reference sequence). Trimming took 2 bases from V and 0 from J; bases not matched to a gene: 2. The CDR3 is CASSEEGASTDTQYF. CDR3 sequence (DNA): TGCGCCAGCAGTGAGGAGGGGGCTAGCACAGATACGCAGTATTTT.

Many counts were recorded for this clonotype. The chain employs TRBV20-1 and TRBJ2-1; 8 nucleotides match TRBD2. J gave up 8 bases and V 1 base, and 1 base lay outside the gene matches. This CDR3 is 12 amino acids long. Germline V gene data show CDR1 as DFQATT and CDR2 as SNEGSKA (reference sequence). For the CDR3, the DNA is TGCAGTGCTAGAGTCGGGGGGGATGAGCAGTTCTTC. Translating gives CSARVGGDEQFF.